The 31 T cell receptor beta chains below were found in one sample sequenced in a study of OX40 agonist ivuxolimab in advanced cancers. Method: immunoSEQ multiplex PCR; TCRdb's copy keeps in-frame clones and lacks some. The table lists tens of thousands of clones, 90% of them singletons, with approximately 0.69% in the top ten. This specimen consisted of CD4+ or CD8+ T cells sorted from blood, obtained in a trial of the OX40 agonist ivuxolimab. All receptors come from an adult with an advanced solid tumor such as melanoma, head and neck, liver or kidney cancer.

V is TRBV5-1 and J is TRBJ1-4; D is uncertain. Germline CDR1 is SGHRS and CDR2 is YFSETQ. There are 16 residues in the CDR3. The germline V and J ends were trimmed by 1 base and 0 bases, with 10 bases remaining between them. CDR3 in amino acids: CASSLRTGSTNEKLFF. In nucleotides, the CDR3 is TGCGCCAGCAGCTTGAGGACGGGATCAACTAATGAAAAACTGTTTTTT. Supplemented by reference TRBV5-1 and TRBJ1-4, the full variable domain reads KAGVTQTPRYLIKTRGQQVTLSCSPISGHRSVSWYQQTPGQGLQFLFEYFSETQRNKGNFPGRFSGRQFSNSRSEMNVSTLELGDSALYLCASSLRTGSTNEKLFFGSGTQLSVL.

The chain has TRBV14 and TRBJ2-3; D may be TRBD1 (5 bases). CDR1 and CDR2 from the germline V gene are SGHDN and FVKESK. V lost 2 bases and J 2 bases, leaving 14 bases between the germline ends. This CDR3 is built from 16 residues. The CDR3 nucleotides read TGTGCCAGCAGCCAATACAGGAACCCTACCACAGATACGCAGTATTTT. Translation: CASSQYRNPTTDTQYF.

The chain employs TRBV9 and TRBJ2-3; D is uncertain. Per germline, CDR1 SGDLS and CDR2 YYNGEE. Trimming stripped 2 bases from V and 4 bases from J, with 11 bases between. The CDR3 sequence is 14 residues long. CDR3 in DNA: TGTGCCAGCAGCGTCGAAGGCTACTCAGATACGCAGTATTTT. Translated: CASSVEGYSDTQYF.

The CDR3 nucleotides read TGTGCCAGCTCCTTACTGGCAGGGAGGTCCACTGAAGCTTTCTTT. Translated, it gives CASSLLAGRSTEAFF. The chain uses TRBV18 and TRBJ1-1, with D perhaps matching TRBD1 (5 bases). V shed 6 bases and J shed 4 bases, with 18 bases lying between them. The CDR3 contains 15 residues. Germline V gene lookup returns CDR1 KGHSH and CDR2 LQKENI.

This chain uses TRBV2 with TRBJ1-2, with no clear D. The CDR3 runs 12 residues. Germline CDR1 reads SNHLY; CDR2 reads FYNNEI. V dropped 9 bases and J dropped 1 base, with 9 bases sitting between them. CDR3 DNA: TGTGCCAGTGCACTGGGTAACTATGGCTACACCTTC. Protein sequence: CASALGNYGYTF.

The rearrangement uses TRBV28 and TRBJ2-7, with TRBD1 matching over 7 bases. There are 13 residues in the CDR3. The junction had 3 bases not matched to a gene; V was cut back by 6 bases and J by 1 base. Looked up from germline, CDR1 is MDHEN and CDR2 is SYDVKM. The CDR3 is CASRGTESYEQYF. The DNA for the CDR3 is TGTGCCAGCAGAGGGACAGAGTCCTACGAGCAGTACTTC.

The chain is built from TRBV5-1 and TRBJ1-1; D is perhaps TRBD1 (6 bases). Per the germline V gene, CDR1 is SGHRS and CDR2 is YFSETQ. Trimming took off 4 bases at V and 4 bases at J, with 17 bases between the two ends. This CDR3 region has 15 residues. For the CDR3, the DNA is TGCGCCAGCAGCGCTTACAGGGCGGAGGGCACTGAAGCTTTCTTT. Protein: CASSAYRAEGTEAFF.

The gene calls are TRBV5-1 and TRBJ1-1; D remains unclear. Germline CDR1 and CDR2: SGHRS and YFSETQ. The CDR3 runs to 13 residues. Trimming removed 3 bases at V and 1 base at J, with 7 bases between. CDR3 nucleotides: TGCGCCAGCAGCTCGGACGGGAACACTGAAGCTTTCTTT. It encodes CASSSDGNTEAFF.

The chain couples TRBV27 to TRBJ2-1; D possibly corresponds to TRBD1 (6 bases). Germline loops: CDR1 MNHEY, CDR2 SMNVEV (reference sequence). CDR3 length: 13 residues. Trimming took 11 bases from V and 3 from J, leaving 14 bases between them. CDR3 nucleotides: TGTGCCCGCATTCAGGGGTACTACAATGAGCAGTTCTTC. Its protein is CARIQGYYNEQFF.

J is TRBJ2-5 and V is TRBV9; no reliable D call. The CDR3 has 15 amino acids. The ends were cut back, 0 bases at V and 3 bases at J, with 12 bases in the middle. Germline values: CDR1 SGDLS, CDR2 YYNGEE. CDR3 DNA: TGTGCCAGCAGCGTAGCGGCCGGGTATGAAGAGACCCAGTACTTC. Protein: CASSVAAGYEETQYF.

V usage is TRBV7-9 and J usage is TRBJ1-6, with TRBD1 identical over 7 bases. V shed 6 bases and J 5 bases; nucleotides not matched to a gene: 7. The V gene's germline CDR1 is SEHNR and CDR2 FQNEAQ (reference sequence). The CDR3 runs to 15 residues. CDR3 residues: CASRGTDLNNSPLHF. In DNA form, the CDR3 reads TGTGCCAGCAGGGGGACAGACCTTAATAATTCACCCCTCCACTTT.

The chain combines TRBV11-2 with TRBJ2-5; perhaps TRBD2 as D (6 bases). CDR1 is SGHAT and CDR2 is FQNNGV in the germline V gene. Trimming took off 3 bases at V and 1 base at J, with 6 bases between the two ends. The CDR3 sequence is 13 residues long. The CDR3 nucleotides are TGTGCCAGCAGCTTGGGGGGCCAAGAGACCCAGTACTTC. This sequence encodes CASSLGGQETQYF.

CDR3 residues: CASSERGQPQHF. CDR3 in DNA: TGTGCCAGCAGTGAAAGGGGTCAGCCCCAGCATTTT. This sequence joins TRBV25-1 and TRBJ1-5; maybe TRBD1 (5 bases). There are 12 residues in the CDR3. Germline V gene lookup returns CDR1 MGHDK and CDR2 SYGVNS. The germline V and J ends were trimmed by 2 bases and 6 bases, with 5 bases remaining between them. Filled out from reference TRBV25-1 and TRBJ1-5, the complete variable domain reads EADIYQTPRYLVIGTGKKITLECSQTMGHDKMYWYQQDPGMELHLIHYSYGVNSTEKGDLSSESTVSRIRTEHFPLTLESARPSHTSQYLCASSERGQPQHFGDGTRLSIL.

A note on this clone: Other DNA sequences in the same sample also yield this CDR3. This chain links TRBV5-6 with TRBJ2-7, with D perhaps matching TRBD1 (5 bases). Trimming left V 1 base short and J 4 bases short, with 6 bases between. Germline lookup yields CDR1 SGHDT and CDR2 YYEEEE. CDR3 size: 12 residues. The CDR3 loop is CASSLTGYEQYF. The CDR3 nucleotides are TGTGCCAGCAGCTTGACAGGTTACGAGCAGTACTTC. The whole variable domain, remainder taken from reference TRBV5-6 and TRBJ2-7, is DAGVTQSPTHLIKTRGQQVTLRCSPKSGHDTVSWYQQALGQGPQFIFQYYEEEERQRGNFPDRFSGHQFPNYSSELNVNALLLGDSALYLCASSLTGYEQYFGPGTRLTVT.

The chain links TRBV28 to TRBJ1-1; no reliable D call. The CDR3 totals 13 residues. The germline CDR1 and CDR2 sequences are MDHEN and SYDVKM. Trimming took off 6 bases at V and 0 bases at J, with 8 bases between the two ends. The CDR3 bases are TGTGCCAGCAGGGACCGGATGAACACTGAAGCTTTCTTT. It codes for CASRDRMNTEAFF.

V is TRBV6-5 and J is TRBJ1-2, with 10 bases that match TRBD1. V lost 6 bases and J lost 8; bases outside the gene matches: 12. The CDR3 consists of 15 residues. Germline V gives CDR1 MNHEY, CDR2 SVGAGI. The CDR3 protein is CASRRTRDRGWGYTF. Here the CDR3 DNA reads TGTGCCAGCAGAAGAACCCGGGACAGGGGTTGGGGCTACACCTTC.

The V call is TRBV4-2, the J call TRBJ1-5, with D uncertain. The germline V and J ends were trimmed by 4 bases and 7 bases, with 8 bases remaining between them. This CDR3 region has 12 residues. Germline CDR1 is LGHNA and CDR2 is YNFKEQ. The CDR3 DNA reads as TGTGCCAGCAGCCGGACGGGACAGCCCCAGCATTTT. It codes for CASSRTGQPQHF.

The V call is TRBV28, the J call TRBJ1-1; D unresolved. V was cut by 10 bases and J by 1 base, with 10 bases left in between. Germline CDR1 reads MDHEN; CDR2 reads SYDVKM. This CDR3 has 12 amino acids. CDR3 sequence reads: CAILGRNTEAFF. The DNA of the CDR3 is TGTGCCATCCTAGGTCGGAACACTGAAGCTTTCTTT.

This clone was seen once. The rearrangement uses TRBV9 and TRBJ2-7; D gene uncertain. This CDR3 contains 14 residues. Germline CDR1 and CDR2: SGDLS and YYNGEE. V lost 0 bases and J 0 bases, leaving 7 bases between the germline ends. This CDR3 is CASSVDPASYEQYF. CDR3 in DNA: TGTGCCAGCAGCGTAGATCCAGCCTCCTACGAGCAGTACTTC. Complete variable domain (other parts from reference TRBV9 and TRBJ2-7): DSGVTQTPKHLITATGQRVTLRCSPRSGDLSVYWYQQSLDQGLQFLIQYYNGEERAKGNILERFSAQQFPDLHSELNLSSLELGDSALYFCASSVDPASYEQYFGPGTRLTVT.

The V call is TRBV7-2, the J call TRBJ1-5; 8 positions match TRBD1. The germline CDR1 and CDR2 sequences are SGHTA and FQGNSA. The CDR3 length is 13 residues. The trim removed 10 bases at V and 4 bases at J, leaving 6 bases unmatched. CDR3 sequence: CATNRDRNQPQHF. The CDR3 coding sequence is TGTGCCACTAACCGGGACAGGAATCAGCCCCAGCATTTT. Drawing the rest from reference TRBV7-2 and TRBJ1-5, the complete variable domain is GAGVSQSPSNKVTEKGKDVELRCDPISGHTALYWYRQSLGQGLEFLIYFQGNSAPDKSGLPSDRFSAERTGGSVSTLTIQRTQQEDSAVYLCATNRDRNQPQHFGDGTRLSIL.

The V call is TRBV5-1, the J call TRBJ2-1; 8 bases align to TRBD1. CDR3 length: 13 residues. CDR1 is SGHRS and CDR2 is YFSETQ in the germline V gene. Germline trimming cut 3 bases from V and 14 bases from J; bases unmatched to any gene: 10. As DNA, the CDR3 is TGCGCCAGCAGCTCAGGACAGGGAGGAGATGAGTTCTTC. It encodes CASSSGQGGDEFF.

In DNA form, the CDR3 reads TGTGCCAGCAGCCCCGGGACCCCCCAGGCGGAGACCCAGTACTTC. The encoded protein is CASSPGTPQAETQYF. This rearrangement joins TRBV9 to TRBJ2-5; D possibly matches TRBD1 or TRBD2 (5 bases each). Trimming shortened V by 4 bases and J by 5 bases, and 18 bases separated the two germline ends. CDR3 length equals 15 residues. The germline V gene encodes CDR1 SGDLS and CDR2 YYNGEE.

This clone was found once. J is TRBJ2-5 and V is TRBV2; weak D call: TRBD2 (5 bases). Germline CDR1 and CDR2: SNHLY and FYNNEI. Trimming cost V 7 bases and J 2 bases, with 14 bases left between them. The CDR3 contains 14 residues. The CDR3 nucleotides read TGTGCCAGCAATCGAGGGCGGAATCAAGAGACCCAGTACTTC. Amino acids: CASNRGRNQETQYF.

The chain employs TRBV2 and TRBJ1-5, with 10 bases fitting TRBD1. The trim removed 6 bases at V and 7 bases at J, leaving 9 bases unmatched. Germline V gives CDR1 SNHLY, CDR2 FYNNEI. There are 15 residues in the CDR3. In DNA, the CDR3 is TGTGCCAGCAGACCGACAGGGGGCGGAAGGCAGCCCCAGCATTTT. It encodes CASRPTGGGRQPQHF.

The chain links TRBV27 to TRBJ1-1; the D gene is possibly TRBD1 (6 bases). This CDR3 spans 15 amino acids. The germline V and J ends were trimmed by 1 base and 1 base, with 10 bases remaining between them. The germline CDR1 and CDR2 sequences are MNHEY and SMNVEV (reference sequence). In DNA, the CDR3 is TGTGCCAGCAGTTTATTGAGGGGGGCGAACACTGAAGCTTTCTTT. Its protein product is CASSLLRGANTEAFF.

The chain employs TRBV9 and TRBJ2-2, with D maybe TRBD2 (6 bases). The V gene lost 6 bases and the J gene lost 7 bases, with 16 bases spanning the gap. The CDR3 has 14 residues. CDR1 SGDLS and CDR2 YYNGEE come from the germline V gene. The CDR3 DNA is TGTGCCAGCAAGGAGGGAGCCTTGGTCGGGGAGCTGTTTTTT. Translating gives CASKEGALVGELFF.

The rearrangement joins TRBV11-2 to TRBJ2-5, with 10 bases matching TRBD1. Per germline, CDR1 SGHAT and CDR2 FQNNGV. CDR3 length: 19 residues. V trimming: 0 bases; J trimming: 5 bases; junction bases outside the gene matches: 15. This chain's CDR3 is CASSLEGGFWDRGSETQYF. CDR3 nucleotides: TGTGCCAGCAGCTTAGAGGGAGGCTTTTGGGACAGGGGTTCCGAGACCCAGTACTTC.

This clone was counted a single time. The V call is TRBV6-6, the J call TRBJ2-4; D is uncertain. CDR3 length: 14 residues. CDR1 is MNHNY and CDR2 is SVGAGI in the germline V gene (reference sequence). V was clipped by 5 bases and J by 1 base, with 9 bases between them. The CDR3 coding sequence is TGTGCCAGCAGTCTTACAGATGCCAAAAACATTCAGTACTTC. It yields the protein CASSLTDAKNIQYF.

V is TRBV7-6 and J is TRBJ2-1; 10 bases align to TRBD2. Germline CDR1 and CDR2: SGHVS and FNYEAQ. The CDR3 consists of 18 residues. V gave up 4 bases and J gave up 5 bases; unmatched junction bases: 14. CDR3 nucleotide sequence: TGTGCCAGCAGCTCCCGGGAGAAGCGGGAGGGCCTCCACAATGAGCAGTTCTTC. The encoded protein is CASSSREKREGLHNEQFF.

The chain couples TRBV19 to TRBJ2-1; 9 nucleotides match TRBD2. Germline CDR1 LNHDA, CDR2 SQIVND (reference sequence). This CDR3 comprises 17 residues. Trimming at V came to 1 base and at J to 7 bases, leaving 11 bases not matched to a gene. CDR3 protein: CASSIAGGLAGWNEQFF. CDR3 DNA: TGTGCCAGTAGTATAGCGGGTGGGCTAGCGGGATGGAATGAGCAGTTCTTC.

This clone was observed a single time. The chain uses TRBV9 and TRBJ1-1, with TRBD1 as a possible D gene (6 bases). This CDR3 has 14 amino acids. Trimming removed 3 bases from V and 1 base from J, with 10 bases in between. Germline V gene lookup returns CDR1 SGDLS and CDR2 YYNGEE. The CDR3 DNA sequence: TGTGCCAGCAGCGGTCAGACAGGGAACACTGAAGCTTTCTTT. It codes for CASSGQTGNTEAFF.